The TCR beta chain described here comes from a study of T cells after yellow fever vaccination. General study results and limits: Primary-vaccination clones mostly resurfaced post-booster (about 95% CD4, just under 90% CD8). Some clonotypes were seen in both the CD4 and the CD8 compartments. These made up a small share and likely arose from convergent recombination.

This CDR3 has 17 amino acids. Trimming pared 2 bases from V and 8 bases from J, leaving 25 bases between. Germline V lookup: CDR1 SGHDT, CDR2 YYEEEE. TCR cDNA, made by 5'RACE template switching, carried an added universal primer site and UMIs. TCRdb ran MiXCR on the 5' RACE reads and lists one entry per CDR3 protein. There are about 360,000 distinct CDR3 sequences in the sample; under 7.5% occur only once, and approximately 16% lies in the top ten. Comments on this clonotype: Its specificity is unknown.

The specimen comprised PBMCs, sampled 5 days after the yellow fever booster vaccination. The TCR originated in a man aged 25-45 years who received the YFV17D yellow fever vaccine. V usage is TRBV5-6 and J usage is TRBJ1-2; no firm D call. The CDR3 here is CASSFIGLEELRRGYTF. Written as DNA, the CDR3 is TGTGCCAGCAGCTTTATCGGATTGGAAGAACTTCGGCGGGGCTACACCTTC.